This paragraph covers one T cell receptor (beta chain) sequence. The target antigen is unknown. Naive CD8 cells, CD45RO-negative and positively selected for CCR7, excluded terminally differentiated effector memory CD45RA+ cells. The healthy adult donors were HIV-negative and reported no recent acute infections or vaccinations. This table comes from immunoSEQ multiplex PCR, and its TCRdb copy is limited to in-frame clones, with some not included. This table has about 2 million clones, roughly 95% appearing once. This sample was included in a study of shared clonotypes between healthy human individuals. As for the study in general: Each donor's CD8 memory used one plate, CD8 naive two, each CD4 subset three. Whole-study results and caveats: The study generally estimated greater richness for naive than memory subsets. Rarefaction exposed incomplete sorted-subset sequencing despite large depth.

With 0 bases removed from V and 4 bases from J, the gap between germline ends came to 6 bases. This CDR3 spans 14 amino acids. Germline CDR1 and CDR2: SGHAT and FQNNGV. The TCR was taken from a man aged 18 to 29 in good health. The specimen was naive CD8+ T cells sorted from blood. This chain uses TRBV11-2 with TRBJ1-4, with a weak D call TRBD1 (6 bases). The CDR3, as DNA: TGTGCCAGCAGCTTAGAACAGGGTAATGAAAAACTGTTTTTT. Translated, it gives CASSLEQGNEKLFF.